This TCR beta chain is drawn from a study of response to subunit inactivated influenza vaccine. Regarding the study as a whole: The authors offered the suggestion that each seasonal influenza vaccination recruits few new T cells.

MiXCR, applied by TCRdb to the RT-PCR reads, yields one record per CDR3 protein. The data show about 700,000 distinct CDR3 sequences, 11% to 15% seen once. In germline, CDR1 is MNHEY, CDR2 SMNVEV (reference sequence). V lost 5 bases, J lost 0 bases, and 13 bases lay in between. The CDR3 runs 15 residues. This clonotype was picked up many times. The antigen is unknown. This chain uses TRBV27 with TRBJ1-2, with D unclear. The clonotype comes from a man in his fifties who received an inactivated influenza vaccine. Sequencing used PBMCs from blood, obtained 14 days before vaccination. The chain's CDR3 is CASSISPGANYGYTF. The DNA of the CDR3 is TGTGCCAGCAGTATTTCCCCCGGGGCTAACTATGGCTACACCTTC.